The 27 T cell receptor beta chains presented below share a single source sample, sequenced in a study of beta chain features in type 1 diabetes. Expressed TCRB transcripts were sequenced because the entire RNA isolate underwent reverse transcription. The assay was immunoSEQ multiplex PCR, and TCRdb's table has in-frame clones only and misses some. Of roughly 350,000 clones listed, roughly 9.6% are singletons. Source material: naive CD4+ T cells from blood. Source of these receptors: a woman younger than 45 in good health.

The gene calls are TRBV5-4 and TRBJ2-5, with D tentatively TRBD2 (6 bases). Trimming removed 1 base at V and 4 bases at J, with 17 bases between. Germline assignment: CDR1 SGHNT and CDR2 YYREEE (reference sequence). The CDR3 runs to 16 residues. The CDR3 DNA sequence: TGTGCCAGCAGCTTGTCTGGAGGGGCCGGCGCAGAGACCCAGTACTTC. As protein: CASSLSGGAGAETQYF.

The chain carries TRBV6-1 and TRBJ2-1; 7 nucleotides align to TRBD2. J was trimmed by 6 bases and V by 5 bases; bases with no gene match: 7. From germline, CDR1 is MNHNS and CDR2 SASEGT. This CDR3 comprises 14 residues. The CDR3 bases are TGTGCCAGCAGTCTGCTAGCGGATGCCAATGAGCAGTTCTTC. Amino acid sequence: CASSLLADANEQFF.

V gene TRBV10-3 combines with J gene TRBJ2-5; 8 nucleotides match TRBD1. V was pared by 6 bases and J by 3 bases, with 6 bases of the junction left unmatched. The CDR3 sequence is 14 residues long. Germline V gene data show CDR1 as ENHRY and CDR2 as SYGVKD. The CDR3 loop is CAIREDRAKETQYF. In DNA form, the CDR3 reads TGTGCCATCAGGGAGGACAGGGCCAAAGAGACCCAGTACTTC.

This sequence joins TRBV6-1 and TRBJ1-2; no definite D call. Germline V gene data show CDR1 as MNHNS and CDR2 as SASEGT. V gave up 4 bases and J gave up 8 bases, with 11 bases separating them. CDR3 length: 12 residues. CDR3 bases: TGTGCCAGCAGTGCGTCCTTCTTCGGCTACACCTTC. Its translation: CASSASFFGYTF.

This clone was counted only a few times. This rearrangement joins TRBV7-3 to TRBJ2-6; D ambiguous. The CDR3 consists of 15 residues. Deletions cut 3 bases from V and 4 bases from J, with 10 bases between. Germline V CDR1 and CDR2: SGHTA, FQGTGA. CDR3 region: CASSLVAPGANVLTF. The DNA for the CDR3 is TGTGCCAGCAGCTTGGTGGCACCCGGGGCCAACGTCCTGACTTTC.

The chain uses TRBV7-3 and TRBJ2-3, with 9 bases identical to TRBD2. Per the germline V gene, CDR1 is SGHTA and CDR2 is FQGTGA. This CDR3 is 17 amino acids long. Trimming cost V 2 bases and J 2 bases; bases outside gene matches: 8. The CDR3 region has the DNA TGTGCCAGCAGCTTAGGTATAGGGACTAGCTTCACAGATACGCAGTATTTT. This encodes CASSLGIGTSFTDTQYF.

This clone has only a few counts. J is TRBJ1-2 and V is TRBV5-6; D remains ambiguous. This CDR3 is built from 12 residues. CDR1 SGHDT and CDR2 YYEEEE come from the germline V gene. V was shortened by 1 base and J by 8 bases, with 9 bases between the two germline ends. The CDR3 DNA is TGTGCCAGCAGCTTGTCGGGGATCGGCTACACCTTC. Its protein is CASSLSGIGYTF.

V gene TRBV30 combines with J gene TRBJ2-1; 8 positions agree with TRBD2. Germline CDR1 is GTSNPN and CDR2 is SVGIG (reference sequence). CDR3 size: 16 residues. The junction had 8 bases not matched to a gene; V was cut back by 0 bases and J by 4 bases. CDR3 protein: CAWSVWIAGLYNEQFF. The DNA for the CDR3 is TGTGCCTGGAGTGTTTGGATAGCGGGATTGTACAATGAGCAGTTCTTC.

This clone has just a few counts. The CDR3 DNA reads TGTGCCAGCAGCTGGACTAGCGGCTACAATGAGCAGTTCTTC. It yields the protein CASSWTSGYNEQFF. V usage is TRBV5-6 and J usage is TRBJ2-1; 10 bases align to TRBD2. Germline CDR1 SGHDT, CDR2 YYEEEE. The V gene end was trimmed by 3 bases and the J gene end by 3 bases; junction bases not matched to a gene: 0. This CDR3 contains 14 residues.

In its sample, this clone was seen a few times. This chain's CDR3 is CASSVGGGNTDTQYF. Here the CDR3 DNA reads TGTGCCAGCAGCGTAGGTGGGGGGAACACAGATACGCAGTATTTT. The chain couples TRBV9 to TRBJ2-3; D is perhaps TRBD2 (6 bases). This CDR3 has 15 amino acids. Germline lookup yields CDR1 SGDLS and CDR2 YYNGEE. Trimming stripped 0 bases from V and 2 bases from J, with 10 bases between.

The chain couples TRBV10-3 to TRBJ2-5, with TRBD1 matching over 12 bases. The CDR3 has 17 residues. Germline CDR1 and CDR2: ENHRY and SYGVKD. Trimming cost V 3 bases and J 5 bases; bases outside gene matches: 10. This CDR3 reads CAISDRGTGGQRETQYF. CDR3 sequence (DNA): TGTGCCATCAGTGATCGAGGGACAGGGGGCCAACGGGAGACCCAGTACTTC.

Turning to this clone: Other DNA sequences within the sample encode an identical CDR3. This chain joins TRBV18 and TRBJ1-5; D uncertain. This CDR3 comprises 14 residues. The V gene lost 2 bases and the J gene lost 7 bases, with 12 bases spanning the gap. Germline loops: CDR1 KGHSH, CDR2 LQKENI. The DNA for the CDR3 is TGTGCCAGCTCACCAGTGGAGGGCCGGCAGCCCCAGCATTTT. Residues: CASSPVEGRQPQHF.

The chain carries TRBV9 and TRBJ1-1; D remains unclear. Per the germline V gene, CDR1 is SGDLS and CDR2 is YYNGEE. V lost 0 bases to trimming and J lost 14 bases, with 17 bases between them. This CDR3 comprises 13 residues. CDR3: CASSVGNLDRVFF. The CDR3 DNA follows: TGTGCCAGCAGCGTAGGTAACCTCGATCGAGTGTTCTTT.

Comments on this clone: The limits of the CDR3 on the DNA are not certain, so only TCRdb's listed CDR3 is given. This sequence joins TRBV25-1 and TRBJ2-2; the table's D call of TRBD1 was not tested on the DNA. Including both end residues, the CDR3 is 17 amino acids long. Germline CDR1 and CDR2: MGHDK and SYGVNS. Here the CDR3 reads CASSAQTGTGGPGSCFF.

This clone was seen a handful of times. The V gene is TRBV30, the J gene TRBJ1-5; the D is unclear. The CDR3 is 14 amino acids. V was trimmed by 4 bases and J by 0 bases, leaving 10 bases between them. CDR1 is GTSNPN, CDR2 SVGIG, per germline (reference sequence). CDR3 loop: CAWTRTDSNQPQHF. CDR3 in DNA: TGTGCCTGGACCCGGACTGATAGCAATCAGCCCCAGCATTTT. Full variable domain (outside the CDR3, taken from reference TRBV30 and TRBJ1-5): SQTIHQWPATLVQPVGSPLSLECTVEGTSNPNLYWYRQAAGRGLQLLFYSVGIGQISSEVPQNLSASRPQDRQFILSSKKLLLSDSGFYLCAWTRTDSNQPQHFGDGTRLSIL.

This clone occurred a few times. V is TRBV9 and J is TRBJ1-1; 8 bases map to TRBD1. J gave up 5 bases and V 4 bases, and 10 bases lay outside the gene matches. Germline loops: CDR1 SGDLS, CDR2 YYNGEE. The length of the CDR3 is 15 residues. The CDR3 DNA reads as TGTGCCAGCAGCCGTGGCGGACAGGGTAAAACTGAAGCTTTCTTT. The encoded protein is CASSRGGQGKTEAFF.

A few counts support this clone. The genes are TRBV14 and TRBJ2-5; 8 positions agree with TRBD2. CDR1 and CDR2 from the germline V gene are SGHDN and FVKESK. The CDR3 runs to 16 residues. The V segment lost 0 bases and the J segment 4 bases; nucleotides outside the gene matches: 7. The CDR3 nucleotides are TGTGCCAGCAGCCAAGACCTAGCGGGCCCCGGAGAGACCCAGTACTTC. It translates to CASSQDLAGPGETQYF.

This chain connects TRBV10-3 to TRBJ1-2, with D possibly matching TRBD1 (5 bases). Germline assignment: CDR1 ENHRY and CDR2 SYGVKD. This CDR3 is built from 13 residues. V lost 8 bases to trimming and J lost 4 bases, with 14 bases between them. The DNA for the CDR3 is TGTGCCATCCTTTCACAGGTCGGCTATGGCTACACCTTC. Translation gives CAILSQVGYGYTF.

This clone appeared a few times. The V gene is TRBV7-2, the J gene TRBJ2-1, with 14 bases lining up with TRBD2. The CDR3 is 17 amino acids. Germline CDR1 and CDR2: SGHTA and FQGNSA. The V and J ends lost 1 base and 6 bases, in that order; junction bases with no gene match: 5. The CDR3 nucleotides read TGTGCCAGCAGCTTAGGACTAGCGGGAGGGCCCGTCAATGAGCAGTTCTTC. As protein: CASSLGLAGGPVNEQFF.

This clone was counted between two and nine times. The V call is TRBV7-2, the J call TRBJ2-1, with 8 bases lining up with TRBD2. This CDR3 has 16 residues. Germline V CDR1 and CDR2: SGHTA, FQGNSA. V dropped 5 bases and J dropped 5; count of bases not matched to a gene: 11. CDR3 nucleotide sequence: TGTGCCAGCAGCATAACGGGGACTAGATTTAACAATGAGCAGTTCTTC. Its protein is CASSITGTRFNNEQFF.

This clone showed up just a few times. The chain recombines TRBV6-5 with TRBJ2-2; tentative D call: TRBD1 (6 bases). This CDR3 is built from 14 residues. Trimming took 6 bases from V and 1 from J, leaving 9 bases between them. Germline V gives CDR1 MNHEY, CDR2 SVGAGI. For the CDR3, the DNA is TGTGCCAGCAGGAAGACAGGGAACACCGGGGAGCTGTTTTTT. It translates to CASRKTGNTGELFF.

The genes are TRBV6-5 and TRBJ2-3; 8 positions agree with TRBD2. The trim removed 8 bases at V and 0 bases at J, leaving 7 bases unmatched. The germline V gene has CDR1 MNHEY and CDR2 SVGAGI. This CDR3 has 15 residues. The CDR3 loop is CASSAGGVSTDTQYF. CDR3 nucleotides: TGTGCCAGCTCCGCGGGAGGTGTGAGCACAGATACGCAGTATTTT.

This clone was observed a handful of times. The rearrangement joins TRBV30 to TRBJ1-1; a weak D match, TRBD1 (5 bases). The germline CDR1 and CDR2 sequences are GTSNPN and SVGIG (reference sequence). The CDR3 is 11 residues long. V lost 4 bases and J lost 5, with 8 bases in between. The CDR3 DNA reads TGTGCCTGGAAACGGGGGACTGAAGCTTTCTTT. Translation gives CAWKRGTEAFF.

The genes are TRBV14 and TRBJ2-3; 10 bases line up with TRBD2. This CDR3 is 16 amino acids long. V was pared by 7 bases and J by 0 bases, with 7 bases of the junction left unmatched. CDR1 and CDR2 from the germline V gene are SGHDN and FVKESK. CDR3 region: CASNPGLADSTDTQYF. In DNA, the CDR3 is TGTGCCAGCAACCCTGGACTAGCGGATAGCACAGATACGCAGTATTTT.

The CDR3 region has the DNA TGTGCCAGCTCACCAGGGACTAGCGGGTCGTTTGGGCAGTTCTTC. This gives the protein CASSPGTSGSFGQFF. V usage is TRBV18 and J usage is TRBJ2-1; TRBD2 matches at 12 bases. This CDR3 has 15 amino acids. Trimming removed 2 bases from V and 12 bases from J; junction bases left unmatched: 8. CDR1 is KGHSH, CDR2 LQKENI, per germline.

The chain couples TRBV28 to TRBJ2-5; D is possibly TRBD2 (6 bases). The CDR3 consists of 16 residues. CDR1 is MDHEN and CDR2 is SYDVKM in the germline V gene. Between the trimmed V and J ends, which lost 5 bases and 5 bases, there was a span of 21 bases. The CDR3 coding sequence is TGTGCCAGCAGTGGGACGACGTGGGACTCTGGGGAGACCCAGTACTTC. Its protein is CASSGTTWDSGETQYF. Together with reference TRBV28 and TRBJ2-5, the CDR3 gives the full variable domain: DVKVTQSSRYLVKRTGEKVFLECVQDMDHENMFWYRQDPGLGLRLIYFSYDVKMKEKGDIPEGYSVSREKKERFSLILESASTNQTSMYLCASSGTTWDSGETQYFGPGTRLLVL.

This clone was detected a few times. The rearrangement uses TRBV6-4 and TRBJ2-1, with 7 bases lining up with TRBD1. Per germline, CDR1 MRHNA and CDR2 SNTAGT. The junction had 9 bases not matched to a gene; V was cut back by 4 bases and J by 3 bases. The CDR3 runs to 16 residues. DNA for the CDR3: TGTGCCAGCAGTGTTGGGGGACAGTCTTTCTACAATGAGCAGTTCTTC. This translates into CASSVGGQSFYNEQFF.